These 8 T cell receptor beta chains share one sample of origin, sequenced in a study of blood T cell repertoires in COVID-19. The method was immunoSEQ multiplex PCR; TCRdb's version includes in-frame clones alone and lacks a portion of them. The sample holds about 250,000 clones, 80% to 90% seen once. Material for sequencing was PBMCs or T cells enriched from blood (not recorded which). The origin of the receptors is a man between 18 and 35 years old who had recovered from COVID-19.

The V gene is TRBV5-4, the J gene TRBJ1-6; TRBD1 agrees at 10 bases. The CDR3 is 15 residues long. The germline gives CDR1 SGHNT, CDR2 YYREEE (reference sequence). J gave up 9 bases and V 0 bases, and 3 bases lay outside the gene matches. The CDR3 coding sequence is TGTGCCAGCAGCTTGGAGACAGGGGGCGCTTCACCCCTCCACTTT. Translation: CASSLETGGASPLHF.

This chain links TRBV4-1 with TRBJ1-3, with unresolved D. Germline values: CDR1 MGHRA, CDR2 YSYEKL. The V end lost 4 bases, the J end lost 3 bases, and 10 bases lay between the germline ends. This CDR3 spans 14 amino acids. The CDR3: CASSLHGGGNTIYF. For the CDR3, the DNA is TGCGCCAGCAGCCTACATGGAGGTGGAAACACCATATATTTT.

This sequence joins TRBV10-3 and TRBJ2-1; 11 bases are a match to TRBD2. The J segment lost 2 bases and the V segment lost 6 bases, leaving 6 bases of the junction unmatched. CDR1 is ENHRY, CDR2 SYGVKD, per germline. The CDR3 runs to 16 residues. CDR3 loop: CAIRAPGLAAYNEQFF. The CDR3 nucleotides read TGTGCCATCAGGGCTCCGGGACTAGCGGCCTACAATGAGCAGTTCTTC.

This chain's CDR3 is CASSPGGLEQYF. The CDR3 nucleotides read TGTGCCAGCAGCCCGGGGGGGCTCGAGCAGTACTTC. The rearrangement links TRBV5-6 to TRBJ2-7, with 8 bases lining up with TRBD2. The CDR3 length is 12 residues. Trimming removed 4 bases from V and 6 bases from J; junction bases left unmatched: 3. Germline-derived CDR1 and CDR2 are SGHDT and YYEEEE.

This sequence joins TRBV28 and TRBJ2-1; D might be TRBD2 (6 bases). CDR1 is MDHEN, CDR2 SYDVKM, per germline. CDR3 length: 14 residues. Trimming shortened V by 10 bases and J by 2 bases, and 15 bases separated the two germline ends. CDR3 sequence: CAIRRGSTYNEQFF. The CDR3 DNA follows: TGTGCCATCCGGAGGGGCTCAACCTACAATGAGCAGTTCTTC.

This sequence joins TRBV28 and TRBJ2-7, with D hard to call. Germline-derived CDR1 and CDR2 are MDHEN and SYDVKM. The V gene lost 6 bases and the J gene lost 5 bases, with 14 bases spanning the gap. This CDR3 comprises 13 residues. The CDR3 DNA follows: TGTGCCAGCAGCCTTCGAGAAAGCGACGAGCAGTACTTC. This sequence encodes CASSLRESDEQYF.

J is TRBJ2-5 and V is TRBV24-1; no clear D. The CDR3 totals 15 residues. Germline loops: CDR1 KGHDR, CDR2 SFDVKD. With 0 bases removed from V and 0 bases from J, the gap between germline ends came to 7 bases. In nucleotides, the CDR3 is TGTGCCACCAGTGATTTGGGCCAGAACCAAGAGACCCAGTACTTC. It specifies CATSDLGQNQETQYF.

This chain links TRBV19 with TRBJ2-7; D may be TRBD2 (6 bases). CDR3 size: 13 residues. V was shortened by 6 bases and J by 4 bases, with 13 bases between the two germline ends. Germline values: CDR1 LNHDA, CDR2 SQIVND (reference sequence). CDR3 sequence reads: CASSVGGAYEQYF. Here the CDR3 DNA reads TGTGCCAGTAGCGTCGGCGGGGCGTACGAGCAGTACTTC. Drawing the rest from reference TRBV19 and TRBJ2-7, the complete variable domain is DGGITQSPKYLFRKEGQNVTLSCEQNLNHDAMYWYRQDPGQGLRLIYYSQIVNDFQKGDIAEGYSVSREKKESFPLTVTSAQKNPTAFYLCASSVGGAYEQYFGPGTRLTVT.